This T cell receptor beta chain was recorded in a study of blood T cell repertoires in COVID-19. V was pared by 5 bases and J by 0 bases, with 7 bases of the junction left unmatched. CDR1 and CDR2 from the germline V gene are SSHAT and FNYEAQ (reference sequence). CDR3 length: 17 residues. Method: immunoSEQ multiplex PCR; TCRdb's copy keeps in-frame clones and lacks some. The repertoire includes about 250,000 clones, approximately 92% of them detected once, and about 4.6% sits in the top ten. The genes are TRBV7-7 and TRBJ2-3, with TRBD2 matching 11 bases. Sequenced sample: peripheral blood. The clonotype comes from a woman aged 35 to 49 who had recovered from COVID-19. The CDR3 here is CASSPKTSGKSTDTQYF. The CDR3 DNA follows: TGTGCCAGCAGCCCGAAGACTAGCGGGAAAAGCACAGATACGCAGTATTTT.